This is a list of T cell receptor beta chains from one sample in a study of blood T cell repertoires in COVID-19. Sequenced by immunoSEQ multiplex PCR; TCRdb stores in-frame clones only, minus some. The table lists 85,000 or so clones, about 95% of them singletons, with 4% to 5.5% in the top ten. Sequencing was carried out using peripheral blood. These receptors were collected from a human donor with active COVID-19. The donor label of this sample is uncertain. The conserved cysteine and the conserved F or W are not part of the CDR3 here. Fields, in order: clone size, D gene, V gene, J gene, CDR3 protein. The D gene is left open where the match is weak. Clone size is stated in some rows and not others, as once, few, many or a class when expanded.

clone size: .; D gene: TRBD1; V gene: TRBV28; J gene: TRBJ2-1; CDR3 protein: ASSPGTGEPLSYNEQF
clone size: .; D gene: TRBD1; V gene: TRBV11-1; J gene: TRBJ1-2; CDR3 protein: ASSPRTGGSGYT
clone size: .; D gene: .; V gene: TRBV12-3/TRBV12-4; J gene: TRBJ2-3; CDR3 protein: ASRQGRDTQY
clone size: .; D gene: .; V gene: TRBV5-1; J gene: TRBJ2-3; CDR3 protein: ASSFLGGDYTDTQY
clone size: .; D gene: TRBD1; V gene: TRBV18; J gene: TRBJ2-7; CDR3 protein: ASSLGTGGPYEQY
clone size: .; D gene: .; V gene: TRBV6-2/TRBV6-3; J gene: TRBJ2-6; CDR3 protein: ASSSQRGGATISGANVLT
clone size: .; D gene: .; V gene: TRBV5-6; J gene: TRBJ2-2; CDR3 protein: ASSLAGANTGELF
clone size: .; D gene: TRBD1; V gene: TRBV5-1; J gene: TRBJ2-7; CDR3 protein: ASSPGGTGGYEQY
clone size: .; D gene: TRBD2; V gene: TRBV14; J gene: TRBJ2-1; CDR3 protein: ASSYRGTSGSNEQF
clone size: .; D gene: .; V gene: TRBV29-1; J gene: TRBJ2-1; CDR3 protein: SARSLSGGNEQF
clone size: .; D gene: .; V gene: TRBV5-1; J gene: TRBJ2-3; CDR3 protein: ASSLAGKGDTQY
clone size: .; D gene: TRBD1; V gene: TRBV29-1; J gene: TRBJ1-1; CDR3 protein: SVITGGAF
clone size: .; D gene: .; V gene: TRBV19; J gene: TRBJ1-5; CDR3 protein: ASRLDFFQPQH
clone size: .; D gene: TRBD1; V gene: TRBV9; J gene: TRBJ1-4; CDR3 protein: ASSPEAGGEKLF
clone size: .; D gene: TRBD1; V gene: TRBV11-2; J gene: TRBJ2-5; CDR3 protein: ASSRMERQGARETQY
clone size: .; D gene: .; V gene: TRBV10-3; J gene: TRBJ2-3; CDR3 protein: AIMPRAGTDTQY
clone size: .; D gene: TRBD2; V gene: TRBV29-1; J gene: TRBJ2-1; CDR3 protein: SGLSGPINEQF
clone size: .; D gene: TRBD1; V gene: TRBV6-6; J gene: TRBJ1-5; CDR3 protein: ASSYQGASQPQH
clone size: .; D gene: .; V gene: TRBV3-1/TRBV3-2; J gene: TRBJ1-2; CDR3 protein: ASSQSLRKSLANYGYT
clone size: .; D gene: .; V gene: TRBV7-9; J gene: TRBJ1-6; CDR3 protein: ASSSGVGYNSPLH
clone size: .; D gene: TRBD2; V gene: TRBV28; J gene: TRBJ2-7; CDR3 protein: ASRGTSGIEQY
clone size: .; D gene: .; V gene: TRBV25-1; J gene: TRBJ1-3; CDR3 protein: ASSEVGQGNTIY
clone size: .; D gene: TRBD2; V gene: TRBV7-9; J gene: TRBJ2-3; CDR3 protein: ASSLGLAGRTDTQY
clone size: .; D gene: TRBD1; V gene: TRBV18; J gene: TRBJ1-2; CDR3 protein: ASSRDRSEGGYT
clone size: .; D gene: .; V gene: TRBV5-4; J gene: TRBJ1-4; CDR3 protein: ASRKGRGYSTNEKLF
clone size: .; D gene: .; V gene: TRBV12-5; J gene: TRBJ2-2; CDR3 protein: ASGFSGAGELF
clone size: .; D gene: TRBD2; V gene: TRBV5-1; J gene: TRBJ2-2; CDR3 protein: ASNGGANTGELF
clone size: once; D gene: TRBD1; V gene: TRBV6-6; J gene: TRBJ1-1; CDR3 protein: ASKTGPNTEAF
clone size: .; D gene: .; V gene: TRBV4-1; J gene: TRBJ2-4; CDR3 protein: ASSQTGNEAAKNIQY
clone size: .; D gene: .; V gene: TRBV5-1; J gene: TRBJ1-2; CDR3 protein: ASSLGRGADYGYT
clone size: .; D gene: TRBD1; V gene: TRBV6-5; J gene: TRBJ2-7; CDR3 protein: ASSSPTGLQTYEQY
clone size: .; D gene: TRBD2; V gene: TRBV2; J gene: TRBJ2-3; CDR3 protein: ASSWTSGGPPDTQY